This T cell receptor beta chain derives from a study of blood T cell repertoires in COVID-19. Clones were read by immunoSEQ multiplex PCR, and TCRdb kept only the in-frame ones, dropping some. The sample contains 450,000 or so clones, roughly 89% of which appear only once. This clone was found once. The CDR3 length is 12 residues. CDR1 is MNHEY, CDR2 SVGAGI, per germline. V was cut by 6 bases and J by 11 bases, with 16 bases left in between. Sequencing used peripheral blood. The chain is built from TRBV6-5 and TRBJ1-1; TRBD1 is a possible D gene (6 bases). This TCR came from a man between 18 and 35 years old with COVID-19, enrolled during active disease. CDR3 sequence reads: CASSPGGPVAFF. The CDR3 nucleotides read TGTGCCAGCAGCCCCGGGGGGCCCGTGGCTTTCTTT.